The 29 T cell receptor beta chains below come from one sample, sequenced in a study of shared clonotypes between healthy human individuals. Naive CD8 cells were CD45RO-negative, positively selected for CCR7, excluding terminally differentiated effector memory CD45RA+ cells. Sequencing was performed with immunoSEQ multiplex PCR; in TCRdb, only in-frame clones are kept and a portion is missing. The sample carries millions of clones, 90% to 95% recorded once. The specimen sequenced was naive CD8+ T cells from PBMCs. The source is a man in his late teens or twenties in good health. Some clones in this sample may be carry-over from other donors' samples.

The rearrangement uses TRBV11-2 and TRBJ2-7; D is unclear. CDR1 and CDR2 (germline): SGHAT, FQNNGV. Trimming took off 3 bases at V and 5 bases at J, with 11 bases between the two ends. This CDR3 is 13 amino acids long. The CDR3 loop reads CASSFLWVDEQYF. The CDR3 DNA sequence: TGTGCCAGCAGCTTTCTGTGGGTTGACGAGCAGTACTTC. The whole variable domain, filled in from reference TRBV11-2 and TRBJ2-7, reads EAGVAQSPRYKIIEKRQSVAFWCNPISGHATLYWYQQILGQGPKLLIQFQNNGVVDDSQLPKDRFSAERLKGVDSTLKIQPAKLEDSAVYLCASSFLWVDEQYFGPGTRLTVT.

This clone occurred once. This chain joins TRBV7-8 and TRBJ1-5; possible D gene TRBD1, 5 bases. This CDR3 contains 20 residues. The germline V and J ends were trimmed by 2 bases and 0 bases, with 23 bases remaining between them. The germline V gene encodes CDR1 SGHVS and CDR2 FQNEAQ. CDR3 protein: CASSLRWDRDLTYSNQPQHF. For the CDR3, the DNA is TGTGCCAGCAGCTTACGATGGGACCGGGACCTGACATATAGCAATCAGCCCCAGCATTTT. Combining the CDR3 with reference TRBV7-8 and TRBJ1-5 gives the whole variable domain GAGVSQSPRYKVAKRGQDVALRCDPISGHVSLFWYQQALGQGPEFLTYFQNEAQLDKSGLPSDRFFAERPEGSVSTLKIQRTQQEDSAVYLCASSLRWDRDLTYSNQPQHFGDGTRLSIL.

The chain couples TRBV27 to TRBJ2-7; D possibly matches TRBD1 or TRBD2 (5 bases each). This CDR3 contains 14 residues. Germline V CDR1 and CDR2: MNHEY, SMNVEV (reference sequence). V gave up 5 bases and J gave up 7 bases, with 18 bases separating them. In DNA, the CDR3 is TGTGCCAGCAGTGTCGGACTGGGGACGGGGGAGCAGTACTTC. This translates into CASSVGLGTGEQYF.

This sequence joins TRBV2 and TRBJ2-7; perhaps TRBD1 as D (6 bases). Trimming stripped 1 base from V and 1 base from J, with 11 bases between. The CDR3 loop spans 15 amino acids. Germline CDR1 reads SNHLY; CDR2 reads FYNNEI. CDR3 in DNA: TGTGCCAGCAGTGAAGTGAAGGACAGTTCCTACGAGCAGTACTTC. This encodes CASSEVKDSSYEQYF.

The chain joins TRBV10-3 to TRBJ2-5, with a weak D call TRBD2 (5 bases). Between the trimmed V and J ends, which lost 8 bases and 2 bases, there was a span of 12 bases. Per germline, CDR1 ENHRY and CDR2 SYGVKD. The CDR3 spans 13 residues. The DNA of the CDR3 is TGTGCCATCGGGGAAGCGGAACAAGAGACCCAGTACTTC. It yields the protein CAIGEAEQETQYF.

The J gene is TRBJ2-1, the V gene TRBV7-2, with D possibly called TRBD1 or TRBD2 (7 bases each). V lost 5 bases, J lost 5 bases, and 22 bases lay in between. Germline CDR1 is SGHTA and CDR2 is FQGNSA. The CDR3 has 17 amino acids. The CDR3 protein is CASSRGLRGTDHNEQFF. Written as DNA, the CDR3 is TGTGCCAGCAGCCGAGGATTGCGGGGGACAGATCACAATGAGCAGTTCTTC. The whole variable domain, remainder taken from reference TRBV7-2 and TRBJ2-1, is GAGVSQSPSNKVTEKGKDVELRCDPISGHTALYWYRQSLGQGLEFLIYFQGNSAPDKSGLPSDRFSAERTGGSVSTLTIQRTQQEDSAVYLCASSRGLRGTDHNEQFFGPGTRLTVL.

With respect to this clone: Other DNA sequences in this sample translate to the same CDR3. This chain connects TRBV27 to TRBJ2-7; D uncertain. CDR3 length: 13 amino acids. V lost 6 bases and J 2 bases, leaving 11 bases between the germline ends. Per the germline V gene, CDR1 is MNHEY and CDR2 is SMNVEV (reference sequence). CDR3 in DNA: TGTGCCAGCAGCCCCGGCCTTACCTACGAGCAGTACTTC. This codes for CASSPGLTYEQYF.

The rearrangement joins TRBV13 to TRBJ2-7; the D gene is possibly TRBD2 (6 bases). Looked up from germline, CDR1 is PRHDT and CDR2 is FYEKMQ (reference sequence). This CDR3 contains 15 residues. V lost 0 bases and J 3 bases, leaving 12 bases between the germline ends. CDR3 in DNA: TGTGCCAGCAGCTTAGGCGCGGGGTTCTTCTACGAGCAGTACTTC. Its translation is CASSLGAGFFYEQYF.

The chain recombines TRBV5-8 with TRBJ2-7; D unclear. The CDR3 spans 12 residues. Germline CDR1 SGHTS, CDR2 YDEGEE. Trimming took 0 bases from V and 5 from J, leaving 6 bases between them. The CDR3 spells CASSLGSNEQYF. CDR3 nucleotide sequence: TGTGCCAGCAGCTTGGGTTCTAACGAGCAGTACTTC. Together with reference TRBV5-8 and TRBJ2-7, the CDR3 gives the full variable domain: EAGVTQSPTHLIKTRGQQATLRCSPISGHTSVYWYQQALGLGLQFLLWYDEGEERNRGNFPPRFSGRQFPNYSSELNVNALELEDSALYLCASSLGSNEQYFGPGTRLTVT.

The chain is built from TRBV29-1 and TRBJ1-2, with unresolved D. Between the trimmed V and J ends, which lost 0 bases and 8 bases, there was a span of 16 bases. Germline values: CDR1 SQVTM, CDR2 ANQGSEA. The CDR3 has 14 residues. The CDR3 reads CSVEDRQATRGYTF. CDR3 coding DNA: TGCAGCGTTGAAGATCGGCAGGCCACGAGGGGCTACACCTTC.

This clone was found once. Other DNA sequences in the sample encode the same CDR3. Here the CDR3 reads CASSLPGSSYEQYF. The DNA for the CDR3 is TGTGCCAGCAGTTTGCCCGGGTCTAGCTACGAGCAGTACTTC. V and J are TRBV28 and TRBJ2-7; D gene unclear. V lost 3 bases and J lost 3, with 12 bases in between. The CDR3 contains 14 residues. Germline V lookup: CDR1 MDHEN, CDR2 SYDVKM.

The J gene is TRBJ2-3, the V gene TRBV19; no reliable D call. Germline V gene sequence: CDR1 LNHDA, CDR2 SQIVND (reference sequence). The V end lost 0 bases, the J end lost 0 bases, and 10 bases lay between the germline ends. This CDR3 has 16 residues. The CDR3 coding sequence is TGTGCCAGTAGTATAGATAGCCAGCTTAGCACAGATACGCAGTATTTT. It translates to CASSIDSQLSTDTQYF.

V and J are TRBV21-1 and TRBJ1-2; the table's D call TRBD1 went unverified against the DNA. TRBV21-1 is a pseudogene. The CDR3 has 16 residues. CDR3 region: CASSKKLDRGRYGYTF. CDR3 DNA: TGTGCCAGCAGCAAAAAATTGGACAGGGGGCGCTATGGCTACACCTTC.

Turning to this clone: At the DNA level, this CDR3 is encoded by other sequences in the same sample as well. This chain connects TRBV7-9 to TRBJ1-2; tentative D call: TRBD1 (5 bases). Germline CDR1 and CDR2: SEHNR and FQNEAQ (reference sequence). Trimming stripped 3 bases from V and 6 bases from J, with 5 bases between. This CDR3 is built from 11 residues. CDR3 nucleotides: TGTGCCAGCAGCTTGGGGCATGGCTACACCTTC. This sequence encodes CASSLGHGYTF.

CDR3 sequence (DNA): TGTGGAGGCTGTGACAGGGACTCCTACGAGCAGTACTTC. Its translation is CGGCDRDSYEQYF. V usage is TRBV2 and J usage is TRBJ2-7; 7 nucleotides agree with TRBD1. Germline lookup yields CDR1 SNHLY and CDR2 FYNNEI. CDR3 length equals 13 residues.

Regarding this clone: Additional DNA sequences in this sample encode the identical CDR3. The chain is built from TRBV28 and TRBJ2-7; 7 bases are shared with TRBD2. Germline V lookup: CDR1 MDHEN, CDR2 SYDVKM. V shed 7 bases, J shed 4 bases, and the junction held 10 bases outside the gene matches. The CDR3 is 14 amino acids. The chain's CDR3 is CASTASGGGYEQYF. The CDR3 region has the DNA TGTGCCAGCACCGCCTCTGGGGGGGGTTACGAGCAGTACTTC. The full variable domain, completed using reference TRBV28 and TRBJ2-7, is DVKVTQSSRYLVKRTGEKVFLECVQDMDHENMFWYRQDPGLGLRLIYFSYDVKMKEKGDIPEGYSVSREKKERFSLILESASTNQTSMYLCASTASGGGYEQYFGPGTRLTVT.

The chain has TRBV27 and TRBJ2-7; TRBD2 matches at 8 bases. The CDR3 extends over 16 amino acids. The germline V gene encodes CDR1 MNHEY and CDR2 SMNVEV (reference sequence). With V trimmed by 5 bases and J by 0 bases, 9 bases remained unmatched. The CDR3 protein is CASSPRAGGASYEQYF. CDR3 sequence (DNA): TGTGCCAGCAGTCCAAGGGCGGGAGGCGCCTCCTACGAGCAGTACTTC.

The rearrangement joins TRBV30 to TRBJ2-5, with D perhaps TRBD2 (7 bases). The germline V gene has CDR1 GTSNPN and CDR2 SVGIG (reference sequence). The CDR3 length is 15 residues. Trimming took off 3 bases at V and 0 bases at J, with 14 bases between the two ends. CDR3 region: CAWRASGQYQETQYF. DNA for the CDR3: TGTGCCTGGAGGGCTAGCGGACAGTACCAAGAGACCCAGTACTTC.

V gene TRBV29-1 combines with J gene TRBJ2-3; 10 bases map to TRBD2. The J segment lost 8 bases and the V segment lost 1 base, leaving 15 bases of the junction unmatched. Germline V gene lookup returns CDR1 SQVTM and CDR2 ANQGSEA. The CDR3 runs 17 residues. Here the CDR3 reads CSVEGPGTSAPRGTQYF. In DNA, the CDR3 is TGCAGCGTTGAAGGACCCGGGACTAGCGCCCCCCGGGGTACGCAGTATTTT.

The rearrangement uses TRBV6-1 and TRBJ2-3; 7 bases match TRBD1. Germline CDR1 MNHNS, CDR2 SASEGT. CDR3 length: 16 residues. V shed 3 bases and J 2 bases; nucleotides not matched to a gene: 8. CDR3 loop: CASSDFYRGSTDTQYF. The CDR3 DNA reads TGTGCCAGCAGTGATTTCTACAGGGGTTCCACAGATACGCAGTATTTT.

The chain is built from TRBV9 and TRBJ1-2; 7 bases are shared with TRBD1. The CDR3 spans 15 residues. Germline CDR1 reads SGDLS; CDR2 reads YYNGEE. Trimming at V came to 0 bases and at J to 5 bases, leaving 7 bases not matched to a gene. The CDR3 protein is CASSVGQGGSYGYTF. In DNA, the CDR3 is TGTGCCAGCAGCGTAGGTCAGGGGGGAAGTTATGGCTACACCTTC.

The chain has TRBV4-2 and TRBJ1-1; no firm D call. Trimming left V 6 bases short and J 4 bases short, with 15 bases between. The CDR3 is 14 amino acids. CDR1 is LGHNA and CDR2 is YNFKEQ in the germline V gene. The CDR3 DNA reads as TGTGCCAGCAGTCACCCCCCCGGTGGCACTGAAGCTTTCTTT. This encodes CASSHPPGGTEAFF.

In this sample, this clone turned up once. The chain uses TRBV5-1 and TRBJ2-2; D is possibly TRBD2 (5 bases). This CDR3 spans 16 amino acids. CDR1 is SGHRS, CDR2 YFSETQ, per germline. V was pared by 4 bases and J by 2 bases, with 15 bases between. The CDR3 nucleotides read TGCGCCAGCAGCCCCGCCCGGGGAGCTAACACCGGGGAGCTGTTTTTT. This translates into CASSPARGANTGELFF.

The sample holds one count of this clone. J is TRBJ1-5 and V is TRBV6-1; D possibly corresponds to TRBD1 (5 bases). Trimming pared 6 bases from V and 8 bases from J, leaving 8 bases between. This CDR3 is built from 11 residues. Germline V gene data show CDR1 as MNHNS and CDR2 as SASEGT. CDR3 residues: CASSGGEPQHF. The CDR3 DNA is TGTGCCAGCAGCGGGGGGGAGCCCCAGCATTTT.

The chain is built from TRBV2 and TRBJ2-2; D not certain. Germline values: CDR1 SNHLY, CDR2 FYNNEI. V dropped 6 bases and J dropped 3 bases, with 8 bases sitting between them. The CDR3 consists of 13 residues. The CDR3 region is CASRVPDTGELFF. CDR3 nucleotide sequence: TGTGCCAGCAGAGTGCCAGACACCGGGGAGCTGTTTTTT.

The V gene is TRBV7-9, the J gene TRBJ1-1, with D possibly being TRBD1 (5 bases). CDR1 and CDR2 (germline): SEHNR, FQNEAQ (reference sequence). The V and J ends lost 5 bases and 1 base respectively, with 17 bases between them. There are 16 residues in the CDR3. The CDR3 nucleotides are TGTGCCAGCAGCCCCCAAATGGGGGGACGGAACACTGAAGCTTTCTTT. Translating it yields CASSPQMGGRNTEAFF.

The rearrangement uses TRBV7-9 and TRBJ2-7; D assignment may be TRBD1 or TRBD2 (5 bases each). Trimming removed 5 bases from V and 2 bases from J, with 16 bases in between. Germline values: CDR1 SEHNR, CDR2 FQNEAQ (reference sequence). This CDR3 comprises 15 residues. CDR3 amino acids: CASSRAGTKTYEQYF. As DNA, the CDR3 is TGTGCCAGCAGCCGAGCCGGGACCAAGACCTACGAGCAGTACTTC.

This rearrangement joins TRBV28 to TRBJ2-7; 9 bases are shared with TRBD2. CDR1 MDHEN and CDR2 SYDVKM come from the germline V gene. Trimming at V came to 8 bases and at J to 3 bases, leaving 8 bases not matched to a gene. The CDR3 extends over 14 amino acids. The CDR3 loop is CASRIAGENYEQYF. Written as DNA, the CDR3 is TGTGCCAGCCGGATAGCGGGGGAAAACTACGAGCAGTACTTC. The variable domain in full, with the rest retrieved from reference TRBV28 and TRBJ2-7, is DVKVTQSSRYLVKRTGEKVFLECVQDMDHENMFWYRQDPGLGLRLIYFSYDVKMKEKGDIPEGYSVSREKKERFSLILESASTNQTSMYLCASRIAGENYEQYFGPGTRLTVT.

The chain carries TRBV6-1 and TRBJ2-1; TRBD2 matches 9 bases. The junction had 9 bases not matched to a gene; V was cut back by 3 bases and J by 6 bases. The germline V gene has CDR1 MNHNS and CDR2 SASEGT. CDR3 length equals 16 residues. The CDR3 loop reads CASSEREGLVPNEQFF. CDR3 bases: TGTGCCAGCAGTGAGCGGGAGGGACTAGTCCCCAATGAGCAGTTCTTC.